This T cell receptor beta chain stems from a study of T cells in Graves' hyperthyroidism and ophthalmopathy. This clonotype was recorded at least ten times. Germline-derived CDR1 and CDR2 are GTSNPN and SVGIG (reference sequence). The CDR3 runs 13 residues. J was trimmed by 8 bases and V by 4 bases; bases with no gene match: 9. Amplified regions were TCR beta CDR3 sequences from RNA transcripts. Using the HTBI primer set, a first-round RT-PCR was run on the TCR CDR3. TCRdb re-analysed the multiplex PCR reads in MiXCR, keeping a single row per CDR3 protein. Of more than 500,000 distinct CDR3 sequences in the sample, 13% to 15% were seen once.

This sequence originates from a middle-aged woman with Graves' hyperthyroidism. This sequence joins TRBV30 and TRBJ1-2, with TRBD1 matching over 8 bases. The material sequenced was blood. The CDR3 nucleotides read TGTGCCTGGAACAAACAGGGGGTGAAGGGCTACACCTTC. Its translation is CAWNKQGVKGYTF.